These 28 T cell receptor beta chains originate from one sample sequenced in a study of OX40 agonist ivuxolimab in advanced cancers. Sequencing was performed with immunoSEQ multiplex PCR; in TCRdb, only in-frame clones are kept and a portion is missing. The sample carries 85,000 to 100,000 clones, about 92% recorded once. This material consisted of CD4+ or CD8+ T cells sorted from blood, taken in a trial of the OX40 agonist ivuxolimab. The receptors come from an adult with an advanced solid tumor such as melanoma, head and neck, liver or kidney cancer.

The rearrangement joins TRBV19 to TRBJ1-5; D call uncertain. CDR1 is LNHDA, CDR2 SQIVND, per germline (reference sequence). The CDR3 sequence is 18 residues long. The V and J ends lost 9 bases and 5 bases respectively, with 29 bases between them. The CDR3 loop reads CASTIAGRAGFTYQPQHF. CDR3 DNA sequence: TGTGCCAGCACTATCGCGGGTAGGGCAGGCTTTACCTATCAGCCCCAGCATTTT.

In this sample, this clone turned up once. V gene TRBV7-2 combines with J gene TRBJ2-1; D call uncertain. This CDR3 contains 15 residues. Germline-derived CDR1 and CDR2 are SGHTA and FQGNSA. V shed 0 bases and J shed 0 bases, with 6 bases lying between them. Here the CDR3 DNA reads TGTGCCAGCAGCTTAGCCCTGTTCTCCTACAATGAGCAGTTCTTC. Its protein is CASSLALFSYNEQFF.

The V call is TRBV6-1, the J call TRBJ1-2; no clear D. The CDR3 is made up of 11 amino acids. CDR1 is MNHNS, CDR2 SASEGT, per germline. Trimming stripped 6 bases from V and 4 bases from J, with 6 bases between. CDR3 region: CASSYLYGYTF. CDR3 bases: TGTGCCAGCAGCTACCTCTATGGCTACACCTTC.

This clone has more than one count but fewer than ten. This chain links TRBV7-9 with TRBJ2-7, with D unresolved. The ends were cut back, 4 bases at V and 0 bases at J, with 4 bases in the middle. CDR3 size: 12 residues. Germline assignment: CDR1 SEHNR and CDR2 FQNEAQ (reference sequence). CDR3 in amino acids: CASSSSSYEQYV. The CDR3 DNA reads as TGTGCCAGCAGCTCAAGCTCCTACGAGCAGTACGTC.

This chain uses TRBV18 with TRBJ2-3; D is perhaps TRBD2 (6 bases). The length of the CDR3 is 15 residues. The germline CDR1 and CDR2 sequences are KGHSH and LQKENI. The V gene lost 6 bases and the J gene lost 2 bases, with 15 bases spanning the gap. CDR3 bases: TGTGCCAGCTCCCGGACCGGGACTCCCACAGATACGCAGTATTTT. Protein sequence: CASSRTGTPTDTQYF.

This rearrangement joins TRBV6-6 to TRBJ1-2; D remains ambiguous. Germline V gene sequence: CDR1 MNHNY, CDR2 SVGAGI (reference sequence). The ends were cut back, 1 base at V and 8 bases at J, with 8 bases in the middle. This CDR3 region has 12 residues. DNA for the CDR3: TGTGCCAGCAGTTACTTGCACGGAGGCTACACCTTC. Translated, it gives CASSYLHGGYTF.

The rearrangement links TRBV18 to TRBJ1-5; TRBD1 is a possible D gene (5 bases). Trimming took 6 bases from V and 2 from J, leaving 14 bases between them. There are 15 residues in the CDR3. CDR1 is KGHSH, CDR2 LQKENI, per germline. The CDR3 spells CASSKSGAGNQPQHF. CDR3 DNA sequence: TGTGCCAGCTCCAAAAGCGGGGCTGGCAATCAGCCCCAGCATTTT.

This chain uses TRBV6-1 with TRBJ1-3, with D tentatively TRBD1 (5 bases). V was clipped by 8 bases and J by 9 bases, with 11 bases between them. CDR1 and CDR2 from the germline V gene are MNHNS and SASEGT. This CDR3 comprises 11 residues. In nucleotides, the CDR3 is TGTGCCAGCCCTTCAAGGGGCACCATATATTTT. It specifies CASPSRGTIYF.

Only one count was recorded for this clone. The J gene is TRBJ1-3, the V gene TRBV6-6, with 7 nucleotides matching TRBD1. In germline, CDR1 is MNHNY, CDR2 SVGAGI (reference sequence). CDR3 size: 15 residues. V lost 5 bases to trimming and J lost 0 bases; unmatched junction nucleotides: 4. The CDR3 DNA is TGTGCCAGCAGTCGCGGGACAGACTCTGGAAACACCATATATTTT. It codes for CASSRGTDSGNTIYF.

In this sample, this clone turned up a few times. This rearrangement joins TRBV15 to TRBJ1-4, with D unresolved. The CDR3 is made up of 16 amino acids. The V gene's germline CDR1 is LNHNV and CDR2 YYDKDF (reference sequence). Trimming pared 0 bases from V and 8 bases from J, leaving 16 bases between. The CDR3 region is CATSRDQGRAEEKLFF. CDR3 nucleotides: TGTGCCACCAGCAGAGATCAAGGACGGGCGGAAGAAAAACTGTTTTTT.

CDR3 DNA sequence: TGTGCCAGCAGCTGGACCTACGAGCAGTACTTC. This gives the protein CASSWTYEQYF. The V call is TRBV5-5, the J call TRBJ2-7; no clear D gene. Trimming took 3 bases from V and 2 from J, leaving 3 bases between them. The CDR3 covers 11 residues. CDR1 and CDR2 from the germline V gene are SGHKS and YYEKEE (reference sequence).

The V call is TRBV6-5, the J call TRBJ2-3, with TRBD2 matching over 8 bases. V trimming: 9 bases; J trimming: 2 bases; junction bases outside the gene matches: 10. Germline-derived CDR1 and CDR2 are MNHEY and SVGAGI. The CDR3 loop spans 15 amino acids. Written as DNA, the CDR3 is TGTGCCAGTTCTCCGGGACTAGGTAACACAGATACGCAGTATTTT. Amino acid sequence: CASSPGLGNTDTQYF.

This sequence joins TRBV29-1 and TRBJ2-3; D uncertain. Looked up from germline, CDR1 is SQVTM and CDR2 is ANQGSEA. This CDR3 spans 11 amino acids. The germline V and J ends were trimmed by 7 bases and 0 bases, with 5 bases remaining between them. CDR3 in DNA: TGCAGCGCCTCTAGCACAGATACGCAGTATTTT. Protein sequence: CSASSTDTQYF.

The V and J genes are TRBV6-6 and TRBJ1-3; 8 positions match TRBD1. The CDR3 runs 15 residues. Losses at the gene ends were 3 bases for V and 0 bases for J; bases not matched to a gene: 1. Germline loops: CDR1 MNHNY, CDR2 SVGAGI (reference sequence). The DNA for the CDR3 is TGTGCCAGCAGTTATCAGGGGGCCTCTGGAAACACCATATATTTT. This sequence encodes CASSYQGASGNTIYF.

The chain combines TRBV29-1 with TRBJ2-5; D is unclear. CDR1 is SQVTM, CDR2 ANQGSEA, per germline. Trimming removed 5 bases from V and 0 bases from J, with 7 bases in between. The CDR3 covers 12 residues. The CDR3 sequence is CSVHTDQETQYF. The CDR3 DNA follows: TGCAGCGTTCATACAGACCAAGAGACCCAGTACTTC.

This clone was observed a single time. The V and J genes are TRBV6-5 and TRBJ1-2; D is possibly TRBD1 (5 bases). This CDR3 contains 13 residues. Germline CDR1 MNHEY, CDR2 SVGAGI. V was pared by 6 bases and J by 10 bases, with 18 bases between. CDR3 in amino acids: CASRGAGRGDYTF. The DNA of the CDR3 is TGTGCCAGCAGAGGGGCAGGGAGGGGAGACTACACCTTC.

This chain joins TRBV28 and TRBJ2-4; D ambiguous. The CDR3 runs to 13 residues. Germline CDR1 MDHEN, CDR2 SYDVKM. Between the trimmed V and J ends, which lost 6 bases and 0 bases, there was a span of 6 bases. The CDR3 sequence: CASSILAKNIQYF. CDR3 nucleotides: TGTGCCAGCAGCATTCTAGCCAAAAACATTCAGTACTTC.

In this sample, this clone turned up once. The rearrangement links TRBV29-1 to TRBJ2-6; D unclear. V was trimmed by 5 bases and J by 0 bases, leaving 8 bases between them. From germline, CDR1 is SQVTM and CDR2 ANQGSEA. The CDR3 contains 14 residues. The CDR3 DNA is TGCAGCGTTCGGGCCTCCTCTGGGGCCAACGTCCTGACTTTC. It translates to CSVRASSGANVLTF.

This chain connects TRBV11-3 to TRBJ1-4; D is perhaps TRBD1 (5 bases). The V end was cut by 5 bases, the J end by 5 bases, with 15 bases between. The CDR3 has 15 residues. Germline assignment: CDR1 SGHNT and CDR2 YENEEA. The CDR3 loop reads CASSTQGPLNEKLFF. CDR3 DNA sequence: TGTGCCAGCAGCACCCAGGGTCCGCTAAATGAAAAACTGTTTTTT.

The chain combines TRBV6-5 with TRBJ1-6, with D maybe TRBD1 (5 bases). This CDR3 is built from 14 residues. V was cut by 6 bases and J by 8 bases, with 14 bases left in between. Germline-derived CDR1 and CDR2 are MNHEY and SVGAGI. CDR3 in DNA: TGTGCCAGCAGCCTGGGACGATCTTATTCACCCCTCCACTTT. This translates into CASSLGRSYSPLHF.

The V call is TRBV4-1, the J call TRBJ2-2, with 7 bases that match TRBD2. J gave up 7 bases and V 2 bases, and 10 bases lay outside the gene matches. Germline CDR1 MGHRA, CDR2 YSYEKL. The CDR3 consists of 16 residues. The CDR3 sequence is CASSQPTGTTRGELFF. CDR3 nucleotide sequence: TGCGCCAGCAGCCAACCAACCGGGACTACTCGCGGGGAGCTGTTTTTT.

A remark on this clone: The sample has other DNA sequences that encode this CDR3 too. V gene TRBV29-1 combines with J gene TRBJ2-7; D ambiguous. V was pared by 4 bases and J by 1 base, with 2 bases between. CDR1 SQVTM and CDR2 ANQGSEA come from the germline V gene. The CDR3 length is 10 residues. CDR3 sequence reads: CSVGSYEQYF. In nucleotides, the CDR3 is TGCAGCGTTGGGTCCTACGAGCAGTACTTC.

This clone was counted a single time. The CDR3 is CSVERQGGADTQYF. DNA of the CDR3: TGCAGCGTTGAAAGGCAGGGAGGAGCAGATACGCAGTATTTT. The chain combines TRBV29-1 with TRBJ2-3; perhaps TRBD2 as D (6 bases). Germline assignment: CDR1 SQVTM and CDR2 ANQGSEA. The CDR3 has 14 residues. V was clipped by 2 bases and J by 4 bases, with 13 bases between them.

The chain carries TRBV9 and TRBJ2-1; the match to TRBD2 covers 8 bases. The CDR3 consists of 15 residues. The germline gives CDR1 SGDLS, CDR2 YYNGEE. The V and J ends lost 4 bases and 2 bases, in that order; junction bases with no gene match: 5. CDR3 DNA: TGTGCCAGCAGCAAGCGGACTAGCCCCTACAATGAGCAGTTCTTC. As protein: CASSKRTSPYNEQFF.

The genes are TRBV19 and TRBJ1-4; D not certain. CDR1 and CDR2 (germline): LNHDA, SQIVND (reference sequence). The CDR3 spans 14 residues. Trimming took 7 bases from V and 5 from J, leaving 14 bases between them. The CDR3 DNA follows: TGTGCCAGTAACAACCTGTTCCCAAATGAAAAACTGTTTTTT. Amino acids: CASNNLFPNEKLFF.

The V and J genes are TRBV5-4 and TRBJ2-3; TRBD2 agrees at 7 bases. Germline V gene data show CDR1 as SGHNT and CDR2 as YYREEE (reference sequence). With V trimmed by 1 base and J by 1 base, 6 bases remained unmatched. The CDR3 spans 16 residues. The CDR3, as DNA: TGTGCCAGCAGCTTGAGCGGGGCGCCGGGCACAGATACGCAGTATTTT. Translated, it gives CASSLSGAPGTDTQYF. Full variable domain (remainder filled in from reference TRBV5-4 and TRBJ2-3): ETGVTQSPTHLIKTRGQQVTLRCSSQSGHNTVSWYQQALGQGPQFIFQYYREEENGRGNFPPRFSGLQFPNYSSELNVNALELDDSALYLCASSLSGAPGTDTQYFGPGTRLTVL.

V gene TRBV4-3 combines with J gene TRBJ2-7, with TRBD2 matching over 14 bases. The CDR3 is 17 amino acids. The germline V gene has CDR1 LGHNA and CDR2 YSLEER. V lost 1 base to trimming and J lost 3 bases; unmatched junction nucleotides: 5. The CDR3 reads CASSQGTSGGRNYEQYF. DNA for the CDR3: TGCGCCAGCAGCCAAGGGACTAGCGGGGGGAGGAACTACGAGCAGTACTTC.

This clone has a single count. The V and J genes are TRBV30 and TRBJ2-1; 9 positions match TRBD2. The J segment lost 7 bases and the V segment lost 0 bases, leaving 7 bases of the junction unmatched. The CDR3 loop spans 15 amino acids. Germline lookup yields CDR1 GTSNPN and CDR2 SVGIG (reference sequence). CDR3 coding DNA: TGTGCCTGGAGTGTCGCGGGAGGGGCAGCGAATGAGCAGTTCTTC. This gives the protein CAWSVAGGAANEQFF.